Listed below are T cell receptor beta chains from one sample, sequenced in a study of Ad26.COV2.S vaccination and SARS-CoV-2 variants. Sequencing was performed with immunoSEQ multiplex PCR; in TCRdb, only in-frame clones are kept and a portion is missing. Here the sample spans 350,000 to 450,000 clones, 85% being singletons. Sequences were derived from peripheral blood, sampled in a trial of Ad26.COV2.S vaccine versus placebo. These receptors were obtained from a person aged 18 to 59 who received the Ad26.COV2.S COVID-19 vaccine or a placebo. CDR3s include the opening cysteine and the closing phenylalanine or tryptophan.

j_gene | v_gene | CDR3aa
TRBJ2-7 | TRBV2 | CASSGRTGAYEQYF
TRBJ1-5 | TRBV6-2/TRBV6-3 | CASSFPGQQPQHF
TRBJ1-5 | TRBV10-3 | CAIGPGAVQPQHF
TRBJ2-6 | TRBV27 | CASSPRWLAGAPGANVLTF
TRBJ1-1 | TRBV12-3/TRBV12-4 | CASSFPNTEAFF
TRBJ2-1 | TRBV5-1 | CASSLELAGGPNEQFF
TRBJ2-7 | TRBV7-2 | CASSFQSGTYEQYF
TRBJ1-4 | TRBV6-1 | CASSGGPGTRDEKLFF
TRBJ1-5 | TRBV30 | CAWSGQDLQPQHF
TRBJ2-2 | TRBV24-1 | CATSVQGANTGELFF
TRBJ1-2 | TRBV27 | CASSLAPTAPYGYTF
TRBJ1-6 | TRBV4-1 | CASSQDKDRDNSPLHF
TRBJ2-7 | TRBV11-2 | CASSLAASYGARYEQYF
TRBJ2-1 | TRBV24-1 | CATSDRTSGRRNEQFF
TRBJ1-6 | TRBV18 | CASSPLGTADSPLHF
TRBJ1-2 | TRBV10-3 | CAITGQGYGYTF
TRBJ2-7 | TRBV7-2 | CASSLWAGEPYEQYF
TRBJ2-1 | TRBV5-1 | CASSFGGGLQEQFF
TRBJ1-5 | TRBV7-8 | CASSLGTGLSNQPQHF
TRBJ2-1 | TRBV18 | CASSPPTGQGSNEQFF
TRBJ2-5 | TRBV9 | CASSVAGGRVETQYF
TRBJ2-1 | TRBV29-1 | CSVETSGAAYNEQFF
TRBJ2-2 | TRBV7-9 | CASSFLQNTGELFF
TRBJ2-7 | TRBV11-2 | CASSPDRYEQYF
TRBJ2-1 | TRBV5-4 | CASSADRVDEQFF
TRBJ2-1 | TRBV28 | CASSLYRGTGGLDEQFF
TRBJ2-1 | TRBV14 | CASSQDPGGYNEQFF
TRBJ2-1 | TRBV6-6 | CASSPTRANNEQFF
TRBJ1-5 | TRBV3-1/TRBV3-2 | CASSQDPMAGQGNQPQHF
TRBJ1-4 | TRBV5-1 | CASSLDVQDGEKLFF
TRBJ2-7 | TRBV7-2 | CASSPGQGLNEQYF
TRBJ1-1 | TRBV12-3/TRBV12-4 | CASSLKGVTEAFF
TRBJ1-2 | TRBV6-5 | CASTTSRAGDYGYTF
TRBJ1-1 | TRBV11-2 | CASSSQGAEAFF
TRBJ2-3 | TRBV29-1 | CSAKPGLYTDTQYF
TRBJ2-7 | TRBV28 | CASSPSGRTSYEQYF
TRBJ2-5 | TRBV7-2 | CASSLVWVAGDQETQYF
TRBJ2-3 | TRBV9 | CASSVATGSLGTDTQYF
TRBJ2-7 | TRBV7-2 | CASSPRDLREQYF
TRBJ2-1 | TRBV4-3 | CASSQDGSTSSSYNEQFF
TRBJ2-1 | TRBV7-8 | CASSLAGGGPYNEQFF
TRBJ2-1 | TRBV19 | CATGGTTYNEQFF
TRBJ2-1 | TRBV3-1/TRBV3-2 | CASSLGTSGRHEQFF
TRBJ2-4 | TRBV7-2 | CASSLGGSTKNIQYF
TRBJ2-7 | TRBV7-2 | CASSFTKRDTEQYF
TRBJ2-7 | TRBV21-1 | CASSMDHSKISLRTTYEQYF
TRBJ1-1 | TRBV5-1 | CASSSGQGNTEAFF
TRBJ1-2 | TRBV11-2 | CASSPGGRNYGYTF
TRBJ2-5 | TRBV5-8 | CASSSTSGGFQETQYF
TRBJ2-1 | TRBV10-3 | CAISEIGSYNEQFF
TRBJ2-1 | TRBV5-1 | CASSLAGVENNEQFF
TRBJ2-1 | TRBV27 | CASSWLAGGGEQFF
TRBJ2-1 | TRBV11-2 | CASSEGTYNEQFF
TRBJ1-5 | TRBV27 | CASSYGDNQPQHF
TRBJ1-1 | TRBV9 | CASSLDSRTEAFF